The clone carrying this T cell receptor (beta chain) was picked up a small number of times. The antigen is unknown. These data belong to a study of identical twins. The study's findings and limits: Insertions were reduced in abundant cord blood beta clonotypes but not in memory repertoires.

With template switching, a universal primer site was added, and the cDNA carried unique molecular identifiers. TCRdb reprocessed the 5' RACE reads with MiXCR, giving one entry per CDR3 protein. The table records some 690,000 distinct CDR3 sequences, approximately 22% of them present only once. The data also belong to a second study, concerning T cells expressing NK-cell markers. That report notes: These same clonotypes (in a handful of donors) also led the CD3+CD56-NKG2C+ fraction.

Sequencing input: PBMCs. The clonotype originates from a woman between 18 and 29 years old in good health.

Here the CDR3 reads CASSPTGQGYKNTEAFF. DNA for the CDR3: TGCGCCAGCAGCCCGACGGGACAGGGGTATAAGAACACTGAAGCTTTCTTT. The chain carries TRBV5-1 and TRBJ1-1; TRBD1 agrees at 10 bases. J lost 1 base, V lost 4 bases, and 10 bases had no gene match. Germline V gene lookup returns CDR1 SGHRS and CDR2 YFSETQ. This CDR3 is 17 amino acids long.